Below, 14 T cell receptor beta chains from the same sample are listed, as sequenced in a study of PD-1 and CTLA-4 blockade in melanoma. Produced via immunoSEQ multiplex PCR; TCRdb's table is partial and in-frame only. The repertoire holds 15,000 to 20,000 clones, over 65% seen once, with approximately 15% in the top ten. The source was CD8+ T cells from peripheral blood, collected before anti-PD-1 treatment. These receptors all come from a human donor with melanoma.

The V and J genes are TRBV19 and TRBJ2-1; a possible D gene is TRBD1 (5 bases). Per the germline V gene, CDR1 is LNHDA and CDR2 is SQIVND (reference sequence). The CDR3 extends over 13 amino acids. Trimming pared 5 bases from V and 3 bases from J, leaving 8 bases between. The CDR3 sequence is CASSLDSYNEQFF. The CDR3 region has the DNA TGTGCCAGTAGTCTCGACAGCTACAATGAGCAGTTCTTC.

In its sample, this clone was seen once. The V call is TRBV2, the J call TRBJ1-4, with D possibly matching TRBD1 (6 bases). Germline V gives CDR1 SNHLY, CDR2 FYNNEI. This CDR3 is 15 amino acids long. V was shortened by 6 bases and J by 7 bases, with 18 bases between the two germline ends. As DNA, the CDR3 is TGTGCCAGCAGGGCTACAGGGAATGGTAGTGAAAAACTGTTTTTT. Protein sequence: CASRATGNGSEKLFF. Combining the CDR3 with reference TRBV2 and TRBJ1-4 gives the whole variable domain EPEVTQTPSHQVTQMGQEVILRCVPISNHLYFYWYRQILGQKVEFLVSFYNNEISEKSEIFDDQFSVERPDGSNFTLKIRSTKLEDSAMYFCASRATGNGSEKLFFGSGTQLSVL.

CDR3 sequence (DNA): TGCGCCAGCAGTGCCCTAGCGGGAGAAGAGACCCAGTACTTC. It codes for CASSALAGEETQYF. This chain links TRBV10-1 with TRBJ2-5; 10 bases are shared with TRBD2. Germline CDR1 WNHNN, CDR2 SYGVQD (reference sequence). There are 14 residues in the CDR3. V shed 4 bases, J shed 3 bases, and the junction held 2 bases outside the gene matches.

The chain carries TRBV4-1 and TRBJ1-2, with D possibly matching TRBD1 (6 bases). The germline V and J ends were trimmed by 0 bases and 1 base, with 12 bases remaining between them. The CDR3 extends over 16 amino acids. Germline assignment: CDR1 MGHRA and CDR2 YSYEKL. CDR3 nucleotide sequence: TGCGCCAGCAGCCAAGATGTGGGGGCTTATAACTATGGCTACACCTTC. Amino acid sequence: CASSQDVGAYNYGYTF.

The chain has TRBV6-5 and TRBJ2-1; D gene uncertain. With 9 bases removed from V and 4 bases from J, the gap between germline ends came to 7 bases. CDR1 is MNHEY and CDR2 is SVGAGI in the germline V gene. The CDR3 has 11 amino acids. The CDR3 nucleotides are TGTGCCAGTAGGGTATACAATGAGCAGTTCTTC. Translated: CASRVYNEQFF.

The chain carries TRBV3-1 (or the pseudogene TRBV3-2) and TRBJ1-3; D is perhaps TRBD1 (6 bases). V shed 4 bases and J shed 2 bases, with 12 bases lying between them. Germline-derived CDR1 and CDR2 are LGHDT and YNNKEL (reference sequence). The CDR3 spans 15 residues. CDR3 nucleotides: TGTGCCAGCAGCCCAGGGGCGGTCACTGGAAACACCATATATTTT. It encodes CASSPGAVTGNTIYF.

This chain connects TRBV4-2 to TRBJ1-1, with a weak D call TRBD1 (5 bases). This CDR3 is built from 14 residues. V lost 2 bases and J 11 bases, leaving 18 bases between the germline ends. Germline CDR1 LGHNA, CDR2 YNFKEQ. CDR3: CASSQPEGGTEAFF. The DNA of the CDR3 is TGTGCCAGCAGCCAACCTGAGGGTGGGACGGAGGCTTTCTTT.

The DNA of the CDR3 is TGTGCCAGTAGTATCACGGACCGCTCTTTTTACAATGAGCAGTTCTTC. Its translation is CASSITDRSFYNEQFF. The chain recombines TRBV19 with TRBJ2-1; the D is unclear. The V gene lost 3 bases and the J gene lost 4 bases, with 16 bases spanning the gap. The germline V gene has CDR1 LNHDA and CDR2 SQIVND (reference sequence). The CDR3 extends over 16 amino acids.

V usage is TRBV7-9 and J usage is TRBJ2-6; a possible D gene is TRBD1 (6 bases). The CDR3 extends over 12 amino acids. Trimming removed 8 bases at V and 6 bases at J, with 8 bases between. CDR1 and CDR2 (germline): SEHNR, FQNEAQ (reference sequence). This chain's CDR3 is CASGDMANVLTF. CDR3 in DNA: TGTGCCAGCGGGGACATGGCCAACGTCCTGACTTTC.

The chain joins TRBV5-1 to TRBJ2-7; tentative D call: TRBD1 (5 bases). Germline CDR1 and CDR2: SGHRS and YFSETQ. Deletions cut 2 bases from V and 2 bases from J, with 14 bases between. The CDR3 consists of 15 residues. The DNA for the CDR3 is TGCGCCAGCAGCTTAGCAGGGTATTCAGCCTACGAGCAGTACTTC. It is translated as CASSLAGYSAYEQYF.

V gene TRBV2 combines with J gene TRBJ2-2; D uncertain. This CDR3 spans 16 amino acids. V was trimmed by 6 bases and J by 6 bases, leaving 20 bases between them. CDR1 and CDR2 from the germline V gene are SNHLY and FYNNEI. The CDR3 nucleotides read TGTGCCAGCAGCGGTCCAGGCCTACTTGGGGCCGGGGAGCTGTTTTTT. Translated: CASSGPGLLGAGELFF.

This clone was counted between two and nine times. The chain employs TRBV5-4 and TRBJ2-1; 9 bases align to TRBD2. The CDR3 contains 15 residues. V gave up 0 bases and J gave up 13 bases; unmatched junction bases: 11. Germline V gives CDR1 SGHNT, CDR2 YYREEE (reference sequence). The CDR3 nucleotides are TGTGCCAGCAGCTTGGGGCTAGCGGGGATCGGCGATCAGTTCTTC. Amino acid sequence: CASSLGLAGIGDQFF.

This clone was seen a handful of times. The chain employs TRBV23-1 and TRBJ2-4, with D perhaps being TRBD1 or TRBD2 (5 bases each). TRBV23-1 belongs to the ORF category, with a function that is uncertain. The CDR3 covers 15 residues. Trimming removed 8 bases at V and 4 bases at J, with 18 bases between. The CDR3, as DNA: TGCGCCAGCCCCCCGGTGGGGACGGTAAAAAACATTCAGTACTTC. This sequence encodes CASPPVGTVKNIQYF.

The rearrangement uses TRBV11-2 and TRBJ2-2, with D unclear. This CDR3 is built from 15 residues. CDR1 SGHAT and CDR2 FQNNGV come from the germline V gene. V was shortened by 1 base and J by 4 bases, with 10 bases between the two germline ends. The CDR3 sequence is CASSLVRPGTGELFF. DNA for the CDR3: TGTGCCAGCAGCTTAGTTAGGCCCGGCACCGGGGAGCTGTTTTTT.